The next 5 T cell receptor beta chains were all read from a single sample in a study of T cell responses to AZD1222 COVID-19 vaccine. TCRdb's table, derived via immunoSEQ multiplex PCR, lists solely in-frame clones and lacks some. Seen here are roughly 170,000 clones, approximately 86% observed once, and the top ten hold around 0.5%. The sequencing used peripheral blood, collected on day 0 of AZD1222 vaccination. These TCRs come from an adult in good health.

CDR3 DNA: TGTGCCAGCAGCCAAGATCACTTAAATGAGCAGTTCTTC. Amino acid sequence: CASSQDHLNEQFF. The rearrangement joins TRBV3-1 (or the pseudogene TRBV3-2) to TRBJ2-1; D call uncertain. Germline V gives CDR1 LGHDT, CDR2 YNNKEL (reference sequence). This CDR3 is built from 13 residues. Trimming removed 0 bases from V and 7 bases from J, with 7 bases in between.

The chain carries TRBV11-3 and TRBJ2-5; maybe TRBD1 (6 bases). The CDR3 totals 15 residues. Trimming cost V 5 bases and J 3 bases, with 16 bases left between them. Germline loops: CDR1 SGHNT, CDR2 YENEEA. The chain's CDR3 is CASSTGTSLKETQYF. The CDR3 nucleotides are TGTGCCAGCAGCACCGGGACAAGCCTTAAAGAGACCCAGTACTTC.

V gene TRBV7-2 combines with J gene TRBJ2-3; D unresolved. Trimming stripped 5 bases from V and 2 bases from J, with 11 bases between. CDR1 and CDR2 (germline): SGHTA, FQGNSA. The CDR3 runs 14 residues. The CDR3 spells CASSQPLNTDTQYF. The CDR3 DNA is TGTGCCAGCAGCCAACCCCTCAACACAGATACGCAGTATTTT.

In DNA, the CDR3 is TGTGCCAGCAGCTTACTAGCGGGAGGGACAAATGAGCAGTTCTTC. Translation: CASSLLAGGTNEQFF. The chain is built from TRBV5-6 and TRBJ2-1; TRBD2 matches at 13 bases. Losses at the gene ends were 2 bases for V and 7 bases for J; bases not matched to a gene: 3. Germline CDR1 SGHDT, CDR2 YYEEEE. The CDR3 length is 15 residues.

This chain uses TRBV18 with TRBJ2-7; 7 bases match TRBD2. The CDR3 runs to 15 residues. CDR1 and CDR2 from the germline V gene are KGHSH and LQKENI. Germline trimming cut 2 bases from V and 3 bases from J; bases unmatched to any gene: 7. Here the CDR3 DNA reads TGTGCCAGCTCACCAGGGCTAGCGGTTCTCTACGAGCAGTACTTC. Translated: CASSPGLAVLYEQYF.